This T cell receptor beta chain was profiled in a study of blood T cells in healthy people across ages (dated by TCRdb to about 2015). As for the study more broadly: Template switching captured roughly one uniquely barcoded TCR beta cDNA molecule per two T cells in model experiments. Age-related changes in TCR beta repertoire diversity were measured in the study by deep sequencing normalized with unique cDNA molecular identifiers. For two donors (one aged 18 to 30 and one aged 80 or older), the study analyzed two additional independent replicas of 1 million unique cDNA reads from the same blood draw. The donors were divided into four age groups: young (average approximately 17 years), middle-aged (roughly 42), aged (around 59) and long-lived (82).

Library method: 5' RACE. Sequencing used an Illumina HiSeq 2500. A second PCR of roughly 7 to 12 cycles was performed with a sample-barcoded 5' primer and a J-beta primer mix. A unique molecular identifier was introduced onto each TCR beta cDNA molecule by a template-switch 5' adaptor carrying 12 random nucleotides. Each sample yielded at least 2.5 million CDR3-containing paired-end reads. The Mint cDNA synthesis kit, primed by a TRBC-specific oligonucleotide, was used to synthesize first-strand cDNA from all RNA. Following uracil-DNA glycosylase treatment, all cDNA underwent a first 18-cycle PCR with the universal primers M1SS and BC2_uni_R. Concerning the study's data processing: For normalization, 1 million high-quality reads, each with a distinct molecular identifier, were randomly selected from each sample. Instead of being binned into consensus sequences, reads with shared molecular identifiers were discarded. MiTCR, set to a Q25 quality threshold and the strictest error-elimination algorithm, was used for CDR3 identification, clonotype clustering and error correction. A nonparametric unseen species model with Euler transformation was used to estimate a lower bound on total TCR beta diversity. Starting from the raw public reads, TCRdb applied fastp trimming at Q25, assembled clones with MiXCR and retained in-frame beta chains. Duplicate CDR3 protein sequences are folded into a single record with the most common DNA and genes. The V and J calls and clone size come from TCRdb's table, not from the authors' own analysis. Here the sample has 500,000 to 650,000 distinct CDR3 sequences; about 28% occur a single time. Approximately 3.5% of the sample rests with the top ten.

What the work shows at the level of the full study, not this receptor alone: Estimates of total diversity based on one million sequenced T cells were regarded as lower bounds and as underestimates. A strong correlation was found between observed TCR beta diversity and the percentage of naive T cells measured by flow cytometry. As age increased, observed TCR beta diversity per million T cells dropped in a roughly linear way, and a significant reduction was already evident by age 40. Donor CMV infection status was unknown, potentially confounding age-related changes in expanded clonotypes. Compared with the aged group, the long-lived group had more naive CD4+ T cells, fewer expanded clones and increased TCR diversity, suggesting age selection. Since profiling was done on bulk unsorted PBMCs, naive and antigen-experienced compartments could not be conclusively compared.

This clonotype was seen more than once but under ten times. Its antigen is still unknown. Base qualities are not recorded, but no much larger clone differs from it by a single base. The approximately 41 donors, aged 6 to 90 years, were systemically healthy Caucasian individuals from Russia. Roughly 10 milliliters of peripheral blood were collected from each donor into EDTA-treated Vacutainer tubes. Ficoll-Paque density-gradient centrifugation was used to isolate PBMCs, with at least 6.5 million per sample. Total RNA, at least 6 micrograms per sample, was extracted from PBMCs with Trizol reagent. The percentages of naive CD45RAhigh/CD27high T cells were determined by flow cytometry on a PBMC aliquot from every donor. These data are also associated with another study on T cells of mothers and their children. As the second publication notes: Nine systemically healthy Caucasian individuals served as donors, namely three mothers together with their six children. cDNA synthesis used all of the extracted RNA, with approximately 1.4 ug of RNA in each 15 ul reaction. In the second PCR, sample barcodes and 2-4 random nucleotides were introduced via the M1S primer. Over 8.5 million TCR beta CDR3 reads came from each mother, compared with around 3 million reads from each child. Thymic selection similarly shapes TCR recombination output in related and unrelated pairs, with minor effect from inherited differences. Normalized repertoire overlap was always found to be slightly, but never significantly, higher in related mother-child pairs than in unrelated mother-child pairs. No persistent microchimeric T cell clones were detected, at a sensitivity of around 100 clones per million clonotypes. In the study, deep NGS was used to compare the TCR beta repertoires of mothers and children, and features distinguishing related mother-child pairs from unrelated individuals were sought. On average, the children were about 10 +/- 4 years old, while the mothers were approximately 40 +/- 4 years old. After adapter ligation was performed with NEBNext reagents, the libraries were sequenced on an Illumina HiSeq 2000 with 100+100 nt paired-end reads. To prevent cross-contamination, the mother and child libraries were prepared one month apart and sequenced in separate runs. Between roughly 500,000 and 2,000,000 distinct TCR beta clonotypes were identified per donor. Naive TCR beta clonotypes were estimated from low-frequency clonotypes matched to each donor's FACS-determined naive share, without sorting.

Source material: blood. The sequence came from a boy younger than 10 in good health.

The sequenced DNA is TGTGCCAGCAGTTACTCCTTTGCCGGACAGGAAGAAGCTTTCTTT. It translates as CASSYSFAGQEEAFF. The V gene is TRBV6-6 and the J gene is TRBJ1-1; TRBD1 fits 7 bases in the junction. Based on the germline V gene (reference sequence), the CDR1 and CDR2 sequences are MNHNY and SVGAGI. Its CDR3 holds 15 amino acids, cysteine through phenylalanine. The only DNA kept is the CDR3, 45 bases in frame from the first base. Compared with germline, V lacks 0 bases and J lacks 8 bases; bases without a gene match: 9.